Below, 28 T cell receptor beta chains from the same sample are listed, as sequenced in a study of radiation and T cells in renal cell carcinoma. Repertoires were generated with immunoSEQ multiplex PCR, while TCRdb's copy carries only in-frame clones and drops some. The sample contains approximately 120,000 clones, 81% of which appear only once. Indicated time point: blood 2 weeks post-SBRT. Treatment reported: 15 Gy SBRT to primary tumor, nephrectomy 4 weeks later. Sequenced here: blood, sampled from a patient whose treatment included radiotherapy and nephrectomy. These receptors came from a man between 50 and 59 years old with renal cell carcinoma.

V usage is TRBV6-5 and J usage is TRBJ2-5; 8 nucleotides align to TRBD2. This CDR3 spans 13 amino acids. V shed 5 bases, J shed 1 base, and the junction held 0 bases outside the gene matches. Germline values: CDR1 MNHEY, CDR2 SVGAGI. The CDR3 DNA reads as TGTGCCAGCAGTCGGGGGGGCCAAGAGACCCAGTACTTC. Protein product: CASSRGGQETQYF.

The chain combines TRBV9 with TRBJ1-2; weak D call: TRBD1 (5 bases). V lost 4 bases to trimming and J lost 8 bases, with 15 bases between them. The CDR3 spans 13 residues. CDR1 SGDLS and CDR2 YYNGEE come from the germline V gene. The CDR3 DNA follows: TGTGCCAGCAGCACCTCAGGGACGTTCGGCTACACCTTC. Translation: CASSTSGTFGYTF.

DNA for the CDR3: TGTGCCAGCAGCTACGACACGGGGGGAACCTACGAGCAGTACTTC. It translates to CASSYDTGGTYEQYF. This chain joins TRBV6-5 and TRBJ2-7, with 7 bases that match TRBD2. The junction had 10 bases not matched to a gene; V was cut back by 6 bases and J by 2 bases. Germline loops: CDR1 MNHEY, CDR2 SVGAGI. This CDR3 spans 15 amino acids.

The chain recombines TRBV5-6 with TRBJ2-5; D might be TRBD2 (5 bases). The DNA end is more similar to TRBJ2-7, so the J call may be wrong. The germline gives CDR1 SGHDT, CDR2 YYEEEE. The CDR3 is made up of 14 amino acids. The CDR3 sequence: CASSPGIHSYEQYF. DNA of the CDR3: TGTGCCAGCAGCCCCGGGATACATTCCTACGAGCAGTACTTC.

This clone was seen a handful of times. Here the CDR3 DNA reads TGTGCCAGTAGTATCGCCCACGAGGTAACTGGAAACACCATATATTTT. This codes for CASSIAHEVTGNTIYF. The chain links TRBV19 to TRBJ1-3; D call uncertain. Trimming removed 3 bases from V and 2 bases from J, with 14 bases in between. This CDR3 has 16 residues. Germline lookup yields CDR1 LNHDA and CDR2 SQIVND (reference sequence).

There are a few counts of this clone. This sequence joins TRBV30 and TRBJ2-7; possibly TRBD1 for D (5 bases). The germline CDR1 and CDR2 sequences are GTSNPN and SVGIG (reference sequence). V lost 5 bases, J lost 4 bases, and 9 bases lay in between. The CDR3 is made up of 11 amino acids. CDR3 DNA sequence: TGTGCCTGGGGCGACAGTTACGAGCAGTACTTC. This sequence encodes CAWGDSYEQYF.

V is TRBV9 and J is TRBJ1-1, with TRBD1 as a possible D gene (6 bases). The V end lost 2 bases, the J end lost 2 bases, and 10 bases lay between the germline ends. This CDR3 region has 14 residues. Germline V gives CDR1 SGDLS, CDR2 YYNGEE. CDR3 sequence: CASSVIQGNTEAFF. The CDR3 DNA follows: TGTGCCAGCAGCGTTATACAGGGAAACACTGAAGCTTTCTTT.

The rearrangement joins TRBV9 to TRBJ1-3, with D uncertain. Trimming took 0 bases from V and 4 from J, leaving 5 bases between them. Germline CDR1 is SGDLS and CDR2 is YYNGEE. The CDR3 runs 13 residues. CDR3 region: CASSVVGGNTIYF. As DNA, the CDR3 is TGTGCCAGCAGCGTAGTGGGAGGAAACACCATATATTTT.

This chain links TRBV7-9 with TRBJ2-3; D is perhaps TRBD2 (7 bases). The CDR3 spans 14 residues. With 6 bases removed from V and 1 base from J, the gap between germline ends came to 11 bases. Germline V lookup: CDR1 SEHNR, CDR2 FQNEAQ (reference sequence). Here the CDR3 reads CASRGGGGTDTQYF. The CDR3 DNA is TGTGCCAGCAGGGGCGGGGGCGGCACAGATACGCAGTATTTT.

This clone was observed a few times. The V and J genes are TRBV7-2 and TRBJ1-5; D is unclear. V was clipped by 1 base and J by 4 bases, with 11 bases between them. This CDR3 contains 15 residues. CDR1 is SGHTA, CDR2 FQGNSA, per germline. CDR3 residues: CASSLDGQHNQPQHF. The CDR3 DNA reads as TGTGCCAGCAGCTTAGACGGCCAGCATAATCAGCCCCAGCATTTT.

The rearrangement joins TRBV5-1 to TRBJ2-7; tentatively, D is TRBD1 (5 bases). The germline V and J ends were trimmed by 1 base and 4 bases, with 12 bases remaining between them. The CDR3 extends over 14 amino acids. From germline, CDR1 is SGHRS and CDR2 YFSETQ. The CDR3 coding sequence is TGCGCCAGCAGCTTGCTCGCAGGGCCATACGAGCAGTACTTC. Translation gives CASSLLAGPYEQYF.

The chain couples TRBV29-1 to TRBJ2-1; unclear D gene. Germline V CDR1 and CDR2: SQVTM, ANQGSEA. The CDR3 has 15 amino acids. Trimming removed 4 bases at V and 0 bases at J, with 13 bases between. CDR3 region: CSVARWVGSYNEQFF. In nucleotides, the CDR3 is TGCAGCGTTGCGCGATGGGTAGGCTCCTACAATGAGCAGTTCTTC.

V and J are TRBV29-1 and TRBJ2-1, with 7 nucleotides matching TRBD1. Germline V gene sequence: CDR1 SQVTM, CDR2 ANQGSEA. This CDR3 comprises 12 residues. After removal of 2 bases from V and 9 bases from J, the junction contained 4 bases not matched to a gene. CDR3 region: CSVEKGDSEQFF. The CDR3 DNA sequence: TGCAGCGTTGAAAAGGGGGACAGTGAGCAGTTCTTC.

This clone was detected only once. The chain uses TRBV7-3 and TRBJ1-1; 9 bases align to TRBD1. The CDR3 has 15 residues. Germline V CDR1 and CDR2: SGHTA, FQGTGA. Trimming removed 0 bases from V and 3 bases from J; junction bases left unmatched: 2. The CDR3 reads CASSLTRDRDTEAFF. CDR3 sequence (DNA): TGTGCCAGCAGCTTAACCCGGGACAGGGACACTGAAGCTTTCTTT.

V gene TRBV5-1 combines with J gene TRBJ1-1; 8 positions agree with TRBD1. Germline CDR1 is SGHRS and CDR2 is YFSETQ. V trimming: 0 bases; J trimming: 0 bases; junction bases outside the gene matches: 10. The CDR3 is 18 amino acids. CDR3 residues: CASSLAGAGGVMNTEAFF. The DNA for the CDR3 is TGCGCCAGCAGCTTGGCCGGGGCAGGGGGCGTTATGAACACTGAAGCTTTCTTT. The complete variable domain, with remaining parts taken from reference TRBV5-1 and TRBJ1-1, reads KAGVTQTPRYLIKTRGQQVTLSCSPISGHRSVSWYQQTPGQGLQFLFEYFSETQRNKGNFPGRFSGRQFSNSRSEMNVSTLELGDSALYLCASSLAGAGGVMNTEAFFGQGTRLTVV.

There are many counts of this clone. V gene TRBV2 combines with J gene TRBJ2-7; D tentatively reads TRBD1 or TRBD2 (6 bases each). V gave up 11 bases and J gave up 9 bases, with 17 bases separating them. Germline V gene sequence: CDR1 SNHLY, CDR2 FYNNEI. The CDR3 is made up of 11 amino acids. The CDR3: CACPSGGRQYF. CDR3 sequence (DNA): TGTGCCTGCCCCTCCGGGGGCCGGCAGTACTTC.

The genes are TRBV5-1 and TRBJ1-1, with D tentatively TRBD1 (5 bases). The CDR3 extends over 13 amino acids. Per germline, CDR1 SGHRS and CDR2 YFSETQ. V was trimmed by 0 bases and J by 11 bases, leaving 14 bases between them. This chain's CDR3 is CASSLVSGLRAFF. As DNA, the CDR3 is TGCGCCAGCAGCTTGGTCTCAGGGTTACGTGCTTTCTTT.

This clone was seen ten or more times. The chain recombines TRBV6-4 with TRBJ2-2, with 8 bases lining up with TRBD1. Trimming removed 6 bases from V and 1 base from J; junction bases left unmatched: 4. The CDR3 spans 15 residues. From germline, CDR1 is MRHNA and CDR2 SNTAGT. CDR3 sequence reads: CASSQGQENTGELFF. The DNA of the CDR3 is TGTGCCAGCAGCCAGGGACAGGAGAACACCGGGGAGCTGTTTTTT.

The genes are TRBV9 and TRBJ2-2; D is undetermined. The V end was cut by 4 bases, the J end by 1 base, with 8 bases between. In germline, CDR1 is SGDLS, CDR2 YYNGEE. CDR3 length: 14 residues. The CDR3 region is CASSNTRNTGELFF. The CDR3 DNA reads TGTGCCAGCAGCAACACCAGGAACACCGGGGAGCTGTTTTTT.

The V gene is TRBV30, the J gene TRBJ1-1, with 7 nucleotides matching TRBD1. The J segment lost 3 bases and the V segment lost 4 bases, leaving 11 bases of the junction unmatched. Germline lookup yields CDR1 GTSNPN and CDR2 SVGIG (reference sequence). The CDR3 totals 15 residues. CDR3 sequence: CAWIRDSLSHTEAFF. The CDR3 DNA is TGTGCCTGGATCCGGGACAGTCTAAGTCACACTGAAGCTTTCTTT.

The chain combines TRBV30 with TRBJ1-6; D call uncertain. V lost 2 bases to trimming and J lost 16 bases, with 18 bases between them. CDR3 size: 13 residues. Germline V gene lookup returns CDR1 GTSNPN and CDR2 SVGIG (reference sequence). The CDR3 bases are TGTGCCTGGAGTCCCCTGAGTCTCCCAGGACTCCACTTT. As protein: CAWSPLSLPGLHF.

V usage is TRBV7-3 and J usage is TRBJ2-6, with 9 bases identical to TRBD2. The trim removed 2 bases at V and 0 bases at J, leaving 2 bases unmatched. The CDR3 is 17 residues long. The germline gives CDR1 SGHTA, CDR2 FQGTGA. CDR3 sequence: CASSLGLASSGANVLTF. In nucleotides, the CDR3 is TGTGCCAGCAGCTTAGGACTAGCGAGCTCTGGGGCCAACGTCCTGACTTTC.

This sequence joins TRBV7-2 and TRBJ1-2, with 9 positions matching TRBD1. Unmatched junction bases numbered 9, after V lost 3 bases and J lost 7 bases. The germline gives CDR1 SGHTA, CDR2 FQGNSA. The CDR3 covers 15 residues. DNA of the CDR3: TGTGCCAGCAGCTTTGGGGACAGGGAAGGTGCTGGCTACACCTTC. This codes for CASSFGDREGAGYTF. The variable domain in full, completed from reference TRBV7-2 and TRBJ1-2, reads GAGVSQSPSNKVTEKGKDVELRCDPISGHTALYWYRQSLGQGLEFLIYFQGNSAPDKSGLPSDRFSAERTGGSVSTLTIQRTQQEDSAVYLCASSFGDREGAGYTFGSGTRLTVV.

The CDR3 nucleotides are TGTGCCAGCAGCGTAGATGGAGATTCACCCCTCCACTTT. Translated: CASSVDGDSPLHF. The gene calls are TRBV9 and TRBJ1-6; D remains ambiguous. The CDR3 contains 13 residues. CDR1 and CDR2 from the germline V gene are SGDLS and YYNGEE. V lost 0 bases to trimming and J lost 8 bases, with 6 bases between them. Combining the CDR3 with reference TRBV9 and TRBJ1-6 gives the whole variable domain DSGVTQTPKHLITATGQRVTLRCSPRSGDLSVYWYQQSLDQGLQFLIQYYNGEERAKGNILERFSAQQFPDLHSELNLSSLELGDSALYFCASSVDGDSPLHFGNGTRLTVT.

CDR3 amino acids: CASSPGGPGELFF. As DNA, the CDR3 is TGTGCCAGCAGTCCGGGGGGGCCCGGGGAGCTGTTTTTT. This chain joins TRBV27 and TRBJ2-2, with 8 bases that match TRBD2. The CDR3 has 13 residues. Trimming at V came to 5 bases and at J to 6 bases, leaving 2 bases not matched to a gene. Per the germline V gene, CDR1 is MNHEY and CDR2 is SMNVEV (reference sequence).

The V call is TRBV2, the J call TRBJ1-1; D ambiguous. The CDR3 extends over 13 amino acids. Deletions cut 8 bases from V and 4 bases from J, with 14 bases between. Germline CDR1 and CDR2: SNHLY and FYNNEI. CDR3 residues: CASEGSAGTEAFF. The CDR3 nucleotides read TGTGCCAGCGAAGGGTCGGCGGGCACTGAAGCTTTCTTT.

This sequence joins TRBV4-2 and TRBJ1-2; the D gene is possibly TRBD1 (5 bases). Germline V gives CDR1 LGHNA, CDR2 YNFKEQ. V was trimmed by 4 bases and J by 0 bases, leaving 15 bases between them. The CDR3 is 16 amino acids. The CDR3 DNA reads TGTGCCAGCAGCCCCTCCGGCCAAGGGGCTAACTATGGCTACACCTTC. This gives the protein CASSPSGQGANYGYTF.

The V and J genes are TRBV1 and TRBJ2-7; the table gives TRBD2 as D, unverified against the DNA. TRBV1 is a known pseudogene. The CDR3 contains 18 residues. The CDR3 sequence: CTSSTPTQEREEEYEQYF. CDR3 nucleotide sequence: TGCACCAGCAGCACCCCCACCCAAGAGAGGGAGGAAGAATACGAGCAGTACTTC.